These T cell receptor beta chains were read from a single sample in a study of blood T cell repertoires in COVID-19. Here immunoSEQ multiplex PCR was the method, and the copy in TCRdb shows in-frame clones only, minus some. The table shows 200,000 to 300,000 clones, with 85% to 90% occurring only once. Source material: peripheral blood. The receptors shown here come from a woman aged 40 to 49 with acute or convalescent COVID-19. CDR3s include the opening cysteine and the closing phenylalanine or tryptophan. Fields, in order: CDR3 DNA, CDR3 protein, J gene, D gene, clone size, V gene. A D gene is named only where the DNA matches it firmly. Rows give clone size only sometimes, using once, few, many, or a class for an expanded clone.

DNA: TGTGCCAGCAGTGAATGGCAGCCGGGAGTAGAACTGTTTTTT; CDR3: CASSEWQPGVELFF; J: TRBJ1-4; D: -; size: -; V: TRBV25-1
DNA: TGTGCCAGCAGCGTGGGACAGTCTGTTGGCTACACCTTC; CDR3: CASSVGQSVGYTF; J: TRBJ1-2; D: TRBD1; size: -; V: TRBV9
DNA: TGTGCCAGCAGCGTAGGAAGGGGCCCCCTAGGGAACACCATATATTTT; CDR3: CASSVGRGPLGNTIYF; J: TRBJ1-3; D: -; size: -; V: TRBV9
DNA: TGTGCCAGCGGGACTGGGTGGGAGACCCAGTACTTC; CDR3: CASGTGWETQYF; J: TRBJ2-5; D: -; size: -; V: TRBV2
DNA: TGCGCCAGCAGCTTGGCGTCGGGGGGGCCCCTCTACAATGAGCAGTTCTTC; CDR3: CASSLASGGPLYNEQFF; J: TRBJ2-1; D: TRBD2; size: once; V: TRBV5-1
DNA: TGTGCCATCAGTGAGTCGGGACCGAGGGGACTAAGCGAGCAGTTCTTC; CDR3: CAISESGPRGLSEQFF; J: TRBJ2-1; D: TRBD2; size: -; V: TRBV10-3
DNA: TGTGCCAGCAGAGCACAGACCCTGAACACTGAAGCTTTCTTT; CDR3: CASRAQTLNTEAFF; J: TRBJ1-1; D: -; size: -; V: TRBV6-4
DNA: TGCGCCAGCAGCCAAGATGTGGCAGGGGGAAACTATGGCTACACCTTC; CDR3: CASSQDVAGGNYGYTF; J: TRBJ1-2; D: TRBD1; size: -; V: TRBV4-1
DNA: TGTGCCAGCAGCTTCGGGGGACGGCCTTATAATTCACCCCTCCACTTT; CDR3: CASSFGGRPYNSPLHF; J: TRBJ1-6; D: -; size: -; V: TRBV7-9
DNA: TGTGCCATCAGTCTCTACCGGGACTCTGGCGAGCAGTTCTTC; CDR3: CAISLYRDSGEQFF; J: TRBJ2-1; D: -; size: -; V: TRBV10-3
DNA: TGTGCCAGCAGCGGACCGGGACAGGGGATATATTTT; CDR3: CASSGPGQGIYF; J: TRBJ1-3; D: TRBD1; size: -; V: TRBV9
DNA: TGTGCCAGCGGGAAGGGGCGGAACACCGGGGAGCTGTTTTTT; CDR3: CASGKGRNTGELFF; J: TRBJ2-2; D: -; size: -; V: TRBV27
DNA: TGTGCCAGCAGCGCCCGCGGGGCAGGGGGCACGGAGACCCAGTACTTC; CDR3: CASSARGAGGTETQYF; J: TRBJ2-5; D: TRBD1; size: -; V: TRBV9
DNA: TGTGCCAGCAGCGGTAACAGGTTGGGCTACAATGAGCAGTTCTTC; CDR3: CASSGNRLGYNEQFF; J: TRBJ2-1; D: -; size: -; V: TRBV9
DNA: TGTGCCAGCAGCGTAGCAGGGGCCGGTGGTGAAAAACTGTTTTTT; CDR3: CASSVAGAGGEKLFF; J: TRBJ1-4; D: -; size: -; V: TRBV2
DNA: TGTGCTAGTGGTTGGGACAGGAACACTGAAGCTTTCTTT; CDR3: CASGWDRNTEAFF; J: TRBJ1-1; D: TRBD1; size: -; V: TRBV12-5
DNA: TGTGCCAGCAGCCAAGTGACAGGACCCTACAATGAGCAGTTCTTC; CDR3: CASSQVTGPYNEQFF; J: TRBJ2-1; D: -; size: -; V: TRBV3-1/TRBV3-2
DNA: TGTGCCAGCAGCGTACAGGGGGCTGCTGGAAACACCATATATTTT; CDR3: CASSVQGAAGNTIYF; J: TRBJ1-3; D: TRBD1; size: -; V: TRBV9
DNA: TGTGCCAGCAGCTTGGGGGGCACGAACACCGGGGAGCTGTTTTTT; CDR3: CASSLGGTNTGELFF; J: TRBJ2-2; D: -; size: -; V: TRBV5-6
DNA: TGTGCCAGCTCACCCCCGGGACTAGCGGGGGGAAATGAGCAGTTCTTC; CDR3: CASSPPGLAGGNEQFF; J: TRBJ2-1; D: TRBD2; size: -; V: TRBV18
DNA: TGTGCCATCAGGGCCTCCGGGACAACTAACACCGGGGAGCTGTTTTTT; CDR3: CAIRASGTTNTGELFF; J: TRBJ2-2; D: -; size: -; V: TRBV10-3
DNA: TGTGCCATCAGGAATACAGGCGCTAACTATGGCTACACCTTC; CDR3: CAIRNTGANYGYTF; J: TRBJ1-2; D: -; size: -; V: TRBV10-3
DNA: TGTGCCAGCAGTGAAATTCAGCGGGGGGGGACGAACACCGGGGAGCTGTTTTTT; CDR3: CASSEIQRGGTNTGELFF; J: TRBJ2-2; D: TRBD2; size: -; V: TRBV6-1
DNA: TGCGCCAGCAGCTTACAGGGGGGGAACACTGAAGCTTTCTTT; CDR3: CASSLQGGNTEAFF; J: TRBJ1-1; D: TRBD1; size: -; V: TRBV5-1
DNA: TGCGCCAGCAGCCAAGGTCCGGGACAGGGGGGAGTGTTCTTC; CDR3: CASSQGPGQGGVFF; J: TRBJ2-1; D: TRBD1; size: -; V: TRBV4-1
DNA: TGTGCCAGCAGTTTAACAGGGGGCATGGGCTACACCTTC; CDR3: CASSLTGGMGYTF; J: TRBJ1-2; D: TRBD1; size: -; V: TRBV28
DNA: TGTGCCAGTAGTATTAGGCGCCCTTTGGGCGATGAGCAGTTCTTC; CDR3: CASSIRRPLGDEQFF; J: TRBJ2-1; D: -; size: -; V: TRBV19
DNA: TGCGCCAGCAGCTTAAGGACCCTGGACCCCCGGCGGGGCTATGGCTACACCTTC; CDR3: CASSLRTLDPRRGYGYTF; J: TRBJ1-2; D: -; size: -; V: TRBV5-1
DNA: TGTGCCAGCTCACCAGGGAGGAACACTGAAGCTTTCTTT; CDR3: CASSPGRNTEAFF; J: TRBJ1-1; D: -; size: -; V: TRBV18
DNA: TGTGCCAGCAGCGCCAGGACAGGGTCGGGGAGTGGCTACACCTTC; CDR3: CASSARTGSGSGYTF; J: TRBJ1-2; D: TRBD1; size: -; V: TRBV7-8
DNA: TGTGCCAGCAGCCAAGTCTTGGGCGGGGGGGCCCCAGATACGCAGTATTTT; CDR3: CASSQVLGGGAPDTQYF; J: TRBJ2-3; D: TRBD2; size: few; V: TRBV4-2